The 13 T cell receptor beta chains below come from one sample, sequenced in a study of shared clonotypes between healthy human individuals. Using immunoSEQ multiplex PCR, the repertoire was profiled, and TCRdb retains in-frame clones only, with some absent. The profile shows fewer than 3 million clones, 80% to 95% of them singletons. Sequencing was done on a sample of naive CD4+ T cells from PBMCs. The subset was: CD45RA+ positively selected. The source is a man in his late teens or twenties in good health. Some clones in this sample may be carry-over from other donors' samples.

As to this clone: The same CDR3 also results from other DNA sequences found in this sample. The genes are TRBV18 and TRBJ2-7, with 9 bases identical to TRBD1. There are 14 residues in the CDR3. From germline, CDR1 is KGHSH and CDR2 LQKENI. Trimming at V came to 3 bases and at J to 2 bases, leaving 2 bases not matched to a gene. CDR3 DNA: TGTGCCAGCTCACCCCGGACAGGGGCCTACGAGCAGTACTTC. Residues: CASSPRTGAYEQYF. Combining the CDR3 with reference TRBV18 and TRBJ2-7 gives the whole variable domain NAGVMQNPRHLVRRRGQEARLRCSPMKGHSHVYWYRQLPEEGLKFMVYLQKENIIDESGMPKERFSAEFPKEGPSILRIQQVVRGDSAAYFCASSPRTGAYEQYFGPGTRLTVT.

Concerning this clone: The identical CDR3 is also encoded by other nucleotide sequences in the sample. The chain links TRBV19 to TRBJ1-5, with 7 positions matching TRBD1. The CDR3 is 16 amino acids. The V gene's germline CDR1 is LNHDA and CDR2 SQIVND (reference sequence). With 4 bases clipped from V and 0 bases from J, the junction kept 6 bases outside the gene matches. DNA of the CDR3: TGTGCCAGTAGTACCCGGACAGGCGATAGCAATCAGCCCCAGCATTTT. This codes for CASSTRTGDSNQPQHF.

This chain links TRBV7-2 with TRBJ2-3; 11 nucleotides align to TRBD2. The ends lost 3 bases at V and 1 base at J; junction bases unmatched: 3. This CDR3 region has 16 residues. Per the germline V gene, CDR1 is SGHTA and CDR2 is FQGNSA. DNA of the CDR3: TGTGCCAGCAGCTTCCCGGGACTAGCGGGCACAGATACGCAGTATTTT. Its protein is CASSFPGLAGTDTQYF.

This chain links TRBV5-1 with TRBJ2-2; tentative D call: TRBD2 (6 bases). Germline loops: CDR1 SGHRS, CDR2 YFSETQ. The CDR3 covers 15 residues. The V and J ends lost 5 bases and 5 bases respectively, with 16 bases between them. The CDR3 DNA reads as TGCGCCAGCAGAGATCGGACGGGAGAGACCGGGGAGCTGTTTTTT. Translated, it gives CASRDRTGETGELFF.

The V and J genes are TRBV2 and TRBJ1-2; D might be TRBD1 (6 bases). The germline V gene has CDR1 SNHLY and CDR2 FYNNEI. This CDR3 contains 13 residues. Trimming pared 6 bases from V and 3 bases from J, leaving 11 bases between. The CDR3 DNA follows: TGTGCCAGCAGCCCAGGGGCTGACTATGGCTACACCTTC. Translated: CASSPGADYGYTF.

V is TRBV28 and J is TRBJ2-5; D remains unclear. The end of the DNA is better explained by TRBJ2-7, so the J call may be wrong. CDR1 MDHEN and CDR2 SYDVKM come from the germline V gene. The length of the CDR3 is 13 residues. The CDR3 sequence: CASSWTNTYEQYF. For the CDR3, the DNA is TGTGCCAGCAGCTGGACGAATACCTACGAGCAGTACTTC.

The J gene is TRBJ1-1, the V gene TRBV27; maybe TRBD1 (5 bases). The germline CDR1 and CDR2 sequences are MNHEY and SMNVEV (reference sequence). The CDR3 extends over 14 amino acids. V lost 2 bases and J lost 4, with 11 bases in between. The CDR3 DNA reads TGTGCCAGCAGTTTACAGGCGAGGGGCACTGAAGCTTTCTTT. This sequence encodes CASSLQARGTEAFF.

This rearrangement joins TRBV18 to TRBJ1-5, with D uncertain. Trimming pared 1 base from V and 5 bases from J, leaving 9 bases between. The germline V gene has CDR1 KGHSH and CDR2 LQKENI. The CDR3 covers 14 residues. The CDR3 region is CASSPLRTHQPQHF. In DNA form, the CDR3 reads TGTGCCAGCTCACCACTCAGGACCCATCAGCCCCAGCATTTT.

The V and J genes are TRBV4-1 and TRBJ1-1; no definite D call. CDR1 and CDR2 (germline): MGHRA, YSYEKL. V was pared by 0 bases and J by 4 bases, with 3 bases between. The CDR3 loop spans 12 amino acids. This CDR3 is CASSQDVTEAFF. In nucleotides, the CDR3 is TGCGCCAGCAGCCAAGATGTCACTGAAGCTTTCTTT.

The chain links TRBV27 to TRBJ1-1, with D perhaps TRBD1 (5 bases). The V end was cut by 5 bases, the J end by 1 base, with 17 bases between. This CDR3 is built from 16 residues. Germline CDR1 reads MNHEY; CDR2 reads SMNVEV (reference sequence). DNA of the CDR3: TGTGCCAGCAGTCCCTACAGGACCCTAACGAACACTGAAGCTTTCTTT. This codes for CASSPYRTLTNTEAFF.

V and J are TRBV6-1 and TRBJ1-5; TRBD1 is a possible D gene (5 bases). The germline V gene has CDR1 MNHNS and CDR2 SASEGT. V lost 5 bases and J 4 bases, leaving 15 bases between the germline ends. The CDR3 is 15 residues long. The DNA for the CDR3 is TGTGCCAGCAGTTGGGGCGCAGGGAGGAATCAGCCCCAGCATTTT. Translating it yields CASSWGAGRNQPQHF.

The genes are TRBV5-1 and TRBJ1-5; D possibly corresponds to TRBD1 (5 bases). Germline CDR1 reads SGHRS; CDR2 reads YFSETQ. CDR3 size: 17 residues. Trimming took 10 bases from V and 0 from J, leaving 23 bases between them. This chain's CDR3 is CADFGAAELNSNQPQHF. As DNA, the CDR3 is TGCGCCGATTTCGGGGCAGCGGAACTCAATAGCAATCAGCCCCAGCATTTT.

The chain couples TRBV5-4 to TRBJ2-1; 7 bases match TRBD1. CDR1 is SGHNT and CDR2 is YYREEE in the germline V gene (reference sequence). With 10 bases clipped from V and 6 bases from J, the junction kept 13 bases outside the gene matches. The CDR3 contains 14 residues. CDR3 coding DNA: TGTGCCGGCATCCCTGACAGGGCCGGCAATGAGCAGTTCTTC. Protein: CAGIPDRAGNEQFF. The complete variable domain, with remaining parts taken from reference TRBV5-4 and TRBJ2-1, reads ETGVTQSPTHLIKTRGQQVTLRCSSQSGHNTVSWYQQALGQGPQFIFQYYREEENGRGNFPPRFSGLQFPNYSSELNVNALELDDSALYLCAGIPDRAGNEQFFGPGTRLTVL.